The entry below gives a single TCR beta chain sequence along with its context. These data originate in a study of T-cell reconstitution after alpha-beta-depleted transplantation in children. Using unique molecular identifiers, the investigators prepared the TCRbeta library. TCRdb passed the PCR reads through MiXCR, listing each CDR3 protein once. Here the sample spans fewer than 700,000 distinct CDR3 sequences, over 10% being singletons. The CDR3 totals 16 residues. CDR1 is ENHRY and CDR2 is SYGVKD in the germline V gene. V dropped 4 bases and J dropped 4 bases, with 17 bases sitting between them. This TCR came from a male patient aged 10-17 years who had a stem cell transplant for acute myeloid leukemia, so the T cells may come from the graft donor. Sequenced here: PBMCs, mostly from graft donor cells, sampled 360 days after TCRalphabeta/CD19-depleted stem cell transplant. The J gene is TRBJ2-1, the V gene TRBV10-3; D call uncertain. Written as DNA, the CDR3 is TGTGCCATCAGTGCCCTACCTAAACCGAGGTACAATGAGCAGTTCTTC. As protein: CAISALPKPRYNEQFF.